The 30 T cell receptor beta chains below all came from one sample that was sequenced in a study of post-analysis software for immune sequencing data. TCR beta libraries were prepared from cDNA with unique molecular identifiers. From the PCR reads, TCRdb called clonotypes with MiXCR, one entry per CDR3 protein. Of roughly 620,000 distinct CDR3 sequences in the sample, around 40% were seen once. Study-wide points: Patients showed TRBV5-6, TRBV5-1 and TRBV20-1 among roughly 5 TRBV segments more frequent than in controls.

These receptors are not linked to any known antigen. Sequencing was carried out using blood. The receptor source for this set is a girl between 10 and 17 years old with multiple sclerosis.

This clonotype was observed a few times. CDR3 sequence reads: CASTGLAGGRDTQYF. CDR3 DNA: TGTGCCAGCACGGGACTAGCGGGGGGCAGGGATACGCAGTATTTT. V is TRBV7-2 and J is TRBJ2-3, with 15 bases lining up with TRBD2. With V trimmed by 7 bases and J by 6 bases, 5 bases remained unmatched. Germline-derived CDR1 and CDR2 are SGHTA and FQGNSA. The CDR3 is 15 residues long.

As concerns this clonotype: A much bigger clone sits one base away, suggesting this may be a read error. This CDR3 reads CASSERGGYNEQYF. CDR3 DNA sequence: TGTGCCAGCAGTGAGCGGGGGGGCTACAATGAGCAGTACTTC. The chain couples TRBV6-4 to TRBJ2-1, with 9 bases matching TRBD2. The J call may be incorrect, as the DNA end agrees better with TRBJ2-7. The length of the CDR3 is 14 residues. Germline loops: CDR1 MRHNA, CDR2 SNTAGT.

This chain links TRBV5-1 with TRBJ2-1; perhaps TRBD2 as D (6 bases). V was clipped by 4 bases and J by 0 bases, with 8 bases between them. Germline CDR1 is SGHRS and CDR2 is YFSETQ. The CDR3 has 14 residues. The CDR3 loop is CASSIGSSYNEQFF. The CDR3 coding sequence is TGCGCCAGCAGCATCGGGAGCTCCTACAATGAGCAGTTCTTC.

V gene TRBV4-2 combines with J gene TRBJ2-5; D remains unclear. The V and J ends lost 1 base and 4 bases respectively, with 13 bases between them. The germline V gene has CDR1 LGHNA and CDR2 YNFKEQ. This CDR3 is 15 amino acids long. The CDR3 DNA follows: TGTGCCAGCAGCCAAGGGCCGACCGACCCAGAGACCCAGTACTTC. This sequence encodes CASSQGPTDPETQYF.

The J gene is TRBJ2-7, the V gene TRBV10-3; TRBD1 matches at 8 bases. Germline V lookup: CDR1 ENHRY, CDR2 SYGVKD. This CDR3 is built from 13 residues. J lost 6 bases, V lost 5 bases, and 6 bases had no gene match. The chain's CDR3 is CAISLSRGREQYF. CDR3 bases: TGTGCCATCAGTCTGTCCAGGGGGCGCGAGCAGTACTTC.

V is TRBV6-5 and J is TRBJ2-5, with TRBD1 matching 9 bases. The end of the DNA is better explained by TRBJ2-7, so the J call may be wrong. The germline gives CDR1 MNHEY, CDR2 SVGAGI. There are 15 residues in the CDR3. The DNA for the CDR3 is TGTGCCAGCAGTGAGACCGGGACAGGGACCTACGAGCAGTACTTC. Translation: CASSETGTGTYEQYF.

J is TRBJ2-1 and V is TRBV18, with unresolved D. V was cut by 4 bases and J by 8 bases, with 12 bases left in between. The length of the CDR3 is 13 residues. CDR1 and CDR2 (germline): KGHSH, LQKENI. The CDR3 sequence is CASSLFPTYEQFF. CDR3 DNA sequence: TGTGCCAGCTCACTTTTTCCGACTTATGAGCAGTTCTTC.

V and J are TRBV7-2 and TRBJ2-3, with D unresolved. Trimming left V 7 bases short and J 3 bases short, with 20 bases between. Germline V gene lookup returns CDR1 SGHTA and CDR2 FQGNSA. This CDR3 region has 16 residues. CDR3 bases: TGTGCCAGCACTCCATCGACGCGGCAATCTACAGATACGCAGTATTTT. Its translation is CASTPSTRQSTDTQYF.

The V and J genes are TRBV12-3 or TRBV12-4 and TRBJ2-5; the D gene is possibly TRBD1 (5 bases). Matching the DNA end better, TRBJ2-7 makes the J call doubtful. The CDR3 runs to 15 residues. The CDR3 nucleotides are TGTGCCAGCGGGGCCCCTAGTCCACGAGCCTACGAGCAGTACTTC. This codes for CASGAPSPRAYEQYF.

V gene TRBV3-1 combines with J gene TRBJ2-7, with 7 bases aligning to TRBD2. The closer fit of TRBJ2-4 to the DNA end suggests the J call may be wrong. Looked up from germline, CDR1 is LGHDT and CDR2 is YNNKEL (reference sequence). This CDR3 contains 13 residues. The CDR3 reads CASSQARGSIQYF. In nucleotides, the CDR3 is TGTGCCAGCAGCCAAGCGCGGGGGAGCATTCAGTACTTC.

The chain joins TRBV7-8 to TRBJ2-7; weak D call: TRBD2 (6 bases). The V and J ends lost 3 bases and 7 bases respectively, with 13 bases between them. This CDR3 region has 13 residues. From germline, CDR1 is SGHVS and CDR2 FQNEAQ. CDR3 bases: TGTGCCAGCAGCTTCCCGGGGGTGGGGGAGCAGTACTTC. Translated, it gives CASSFPGVGEQYF.

The J gene is TRBJ2-3, the V gene TRBV5-6, with TRBD2 matching 10 bases. V trimming: 4 bases; J trimming: 2 bases; junction bases outside the gene matches: 7. CDR1 and CDR2 (germline): SGHDT, YYEEEE. The CDR3 is 16 amino acids. CDR3 sequence reads: CASSNRAGGHTDTQYF. DNA for the CDR3: TGTGCCAGCAGCAACCGAGCGGGAGGGCACACAGATACGCAGTATTTT.

The CDR3 nucleotides are TGTGCCAGCAGTTTGGGGGGGTCGAACACTGAAGCTTTCTTT. Amino acids: CASSLGGSNTEAFF. The genes are TRBV12-3 or TRBV12-4 and TRBJ1-1; perhaps TRBD1 as D (5 bases). Trimming removed 3 bases from V and 1 base from J, with 9 bases in between. The CDR3 sequence is 14 residues long.

As concerns this clonotype: Given a much more abundant clone one base away, this may be a read error. J is TRBJ1-2 and V is TRBV10-3; TRBD1 matches 10 bases. The CDR3 is 14 residues long. CDR1 is ENHRY and CDR2 is SYGVKD in the germline V gene. With V trimmed by 6 bases and J by 3 bases, 4 bases remained unmatched. DNA of the CDR3: TGTGCCATCAGGACAGGGGGCACTGACTATGGCTACACCTTC. Translated: CAIRTGGTDYGYTF.

The gene calls are TRBV6-1 and TRBJ1-2; D might be TRBD1 (5 bases). The CDR3 extends over 13 amino acids. Trimming cost V 7 bases and J 4 bases, with 13 bases left between them. From germline, CDR1 is MNHNS and CDR2 SASEGT. The CDR3 DNA is TGTGCCAGCATCCCAGCCGGGGGCTATGGCTACACCTTC. Amino acids: CASIPAGGYGYTF.

The chain joins TRBV11-1 to TRBJ2-7, with a possible D match to TRBD1 (6 bases). The V gene lost 8 bases and the J gene lost 0 bases, with 11 bases spanning the gap. The CDR3 consists of 13 residues. CDR1 and CDR2 from the germline V gene are SGHAT and FQDESV (reference sequence). The CDR3 nucleotides read TGTGCCAGCGCGCAGGGACACTCCTACGAGCAGTACTTC. This encodes CASAQGHSYEQYF. Looking up the rest from reference TRBV11-1 and TRBJ2-7 gives the full variable domain: EAEVAQSPRYKITEKSQAVAFWCDPISGHATLYWYRQILGQGPELLVQFQDESVVDDSQLPKDRFSAERLKGVDSTLKIQPAELGDSAMYLCASAQGHSYEQYFGPGTRLTVT.

The V gene is TRBV6-5, the J gene TRBJ1-1; 9 bases are a match to TRBD1. This CDR3 is 14 amino acids long. Per germline, CDR1 MNHEY and CDR2 SVGAGI. The V gene end was trimmed by 5 bases and the J gene end by 5 bases; junction bases not matched to a gene: 6. The CDR3 region has the DNA TGTGCCAGCAGTGACAGGGGGTCTAGAACTGAAGCTTTCTTT. This codes for CASSDRGSRTEAFF.

Turning to this clonotype: The CDR3 carries no conserved terminal phenylalanine or tryptophan, so it likely arises from a read error. The V call is TRBV29-1, the J call TRBJ2-5; TRBD1 matches 10 bases. The J segment lost 2 bases and the V segment lost 7 bases, leaving 1 base of the junction unmatched. CDR3 length: 12 residues. CDR1 and CDR2 from the germline V gene are SQVTM and ANQGSEA. The CDR3 loop is CSGQGAQETQYV. As DNA, the CDR3 is TGCAGCGGACAGGGGGCTCAAGAGACCCAGTACGTC.

This clonotype was seen a few times. This chain uses TRBV27 with TRBJ2-1, with a tentative D call TRBD2 (5 bases). Trimming took off 3 bases at V and 3 bases at J, with 9 bases between the two ends. CDR1 is MNHEY and CDR2 is SMNVEV in the germline V gene (reference sequence). This CDR3 is 14 amino acids long. In nucleotides, the CDR3 is TGTGCCAGCAGTTTTATCGGGATCTACAATGAGCAGTTCTTC. This codes for CASSFIGIYNEQFF.

The V gene is TRBV10-3, the J gene TRBJ2-5, with D maybe TRBD2 (5 bases). Germline CDR1 reads ENHRY; CDR2 reads SYGVKD. V was cut by 11 bases and J by 0 bases, with 10 bases left in between. The CDR3 runs to 12 residues. DNA for the CDR3: TGTGCCGTCGCGGGTTACCAAGAGACCCAGTACTTC. This encodes CAVAGYQETQYF.

This clonotype was picked up a small number of times. This chain links TRBV4-1 with TRBJ1-2, with 9 bases identical to TRBD1. Germline V lookup: CDR1 MGHRA, CDR2 YSYEKL. V trimming: 0 bases; J trimming: 4 bases; junction bases outside the gene matches: 0. This CDR3 has 14 residues. The CDR3 DNA reads as TGCGCCAGCAGCCAAGAACAGGGGGCCTATGGCTACACCTTC. This encodes CASSQEQGAYGYTF.

The chain is built from TRBV10-3 and TRBJ2-5; no definite D call. The CDR3 sequence is 15 residues long. Looked up from germline, CDR1 is ENHRY and CDR2 is SYGVKD. V was pared by 3 bases and J by 7 bases, with 18 bases between. The CDR3 DNA reads as TGTGCCATCAGTGACTCCAGTGACGTAGGAAGGACCCAGTACTTC. Amino acid sequence: CAISDSSDVGRTQYF.

The chain is built from TRBV6-1 and TRBJ2-4; 11 bases align to TRBD2. The length of the CDR3 is 21 residues. Germline V gene sequence: CDR1 MNHNS, CDR2 SASEGT. The ends lost 5 bases at V and 0 bases at J; junction bases unmatched: 18. CDR3 amino acids: CASSRATKNLAGGLAKNIQYF. The CDR3, as DNA: TGTGCCAGCAGTCGGGCGACTAAGAATCTAGCGGGGGGACTAGCCAAAAACATTCAGTACTTC.

This clonotype was seen only a few times. The J gene is TRBJ2-2, the V gene TRBV9; 8 bases agree with TRBD2. The trim removed 2 bases at V and 4 bases at J, leaving 4 bases unmatched. The CDR3 sequence is 15 residues long. The germline V gene encodes CDR1 SGDLS and CDR2 YYNGEE. In nucleotides, the CDR3 is TGTGCCAGCAGCGTGAGTAGCGGGGCCACCGGGGAGCTGTTTTTT. This gives the protein CASSVSSGATGELFF.

The chain has TRBV7-2 and TRBJ1-2; a weak D match, TRBD1 (6 bases). The CDR3 is 15 residues long. The ends were cut back, 5 bases at V and 4 bases at J, with 17 bases in the middle. The germline V gene has CDR1 SGHTA and CDR2 FQGNSA. CDR3 residues: CASSPRGGSVYGYTF. CDR3 DNA: TGTGCCAGCAGCCCCCGAGGGGGGTCCGTCTATGGCTACACCTTC.

V usage is TRBV7-9 and J usage is TRBJ2-5; D might be TRBD1 (6 bases). The DNA end is more similar to TRBJ2-7, so the J call may be wrong. There are 14 residues in the CDR3. Per the germline V gene, CDR1 is SEHNR and CDR2 is FQNEAQ (reference sequence). CDR3 DNA: TGTGCCAGCAGCCATCCGGACAGAGTTGACGAGCAGTACTTC. Translated, it gives CASSHPDRVDEQYF.

The chain links TRBV11-2 to TRBJ2-1, with D possibly TRBD1 on 6 matching bases. CDR1 is SGHAT and CDR2 is FQNNGV in the germline V gene. V was pared by 0 bases and J by 5 bases, with 8 bases between. The CDR3 sequence is 14 residues long. CDR3 in amino acids: CASSLDPGDNEQFF. In DNA, the CDR3 is TGTGCCAGCAGCTTAGATCCAGGGGACAATGAGCAGTTCTTC.

This clonotype was observed a few times. V gene TRBV5-1 combines with J gene TRBJ2-1; 11 bases agree with TRBD2. Losses at the gene ends were 0 bases for V and 8 bases for J; bases not matched to a gene: 4. The CDR3 covers 15 residues. Looked up from germline, CDR1 is SGHRS and CDR2 is YFSETQ. CDR3 amino acids: CASSLELAGADEQFF. For the CDR3, the DNA is TGCGCCAGCAGCTTGGAACTAGCGGGAGCGGATGAGCAGTTCTTC. The whole variable domain, filled in from reference TRBV5-1 and TRBJ2-1, reads KAGVTQTPRYLIKTRGQQVTLSCSPISGHRSVSWYQQTPGQGLQFLFEYFSETQRNKGNFPGRFSGRQFSNSRSEMNVSTLELGDSALYLCASSLELAGADEQFFGPGTRLTVL.

CDR3 DNA sequence: TGCAGCGCAACTAGCGGGGGGGCCAGAGATACGCAGTATTTT. Encoded protein: CSATSGGARDTQYF. V usage is TRBV29-1 and J usage is TRBJ2-3; 13 bases line up with TRBD2. Germline V gene data show CDR1 as SQVTM and CDR2 as ANQGSEA. V was pared by 7 bases and J by 5 bases, with 6 bases of the junction left unmatched. The CDR3 runs 14 residues.

The chain employs TRBV12-3 or TRBV12-4 and TRBJ2-1; possible D gene TRBD1, 6 bases. With 6 bases removed from V and 7 bases from J, the gap between germline ends came to 13 bases. The CDR3 runs 13 residues. CDR3 bases: TGTGCCAGCAGGGGCGGACAGCTTAATGAGCAGTTCTTC. Protein: CASRGGQLNEQFF.